The 18 T cell receptor beta chains below come from one sample, sequenced in a study of T cell responses to AZD1222 COVID-19 vaccine. Produced via immunoSEQ multiplex PCR; TCRdb's table is partial and in-frame only. The sample contains 180,000 or so clones, around 90% of which appear only once. The source material was peripheral blood, sampled 28 days after the second AZD1222 dose. These receptors were collected from an adult who received the AZD1222 COVID-19 vaccine.

V gene TRBV10-3 combines with J gene TRBJ1-3; D may be TRBD1 (5 bases). The CDR3 has 13 residues. Germline CDR1 ENHRY, CDR2 SYGVKD. Trimming shortened V by 5 bases and J by 8 bases, and 13 bases separated the two germline ends. The CDR3 bases are TGTGCCATCAGTTCACTGGGGGGAGACACCATATATTTT. This encodes CAISSLGGDTIYF.

About this clone: This CDR3 is also generated by other DNA sequences in the sample. J is TRBJ2-7 and V is TRBV19; no clear D. This CDR3 contains 14 residues. Trimming left V 3 bases short and J 2 bases short, with 11 bases between. Looked up from germline, CDR1 is LNHDA and CDR2 is SQIVND (reference sequence). CDR3 region: CASSITSGPYEQYF. Here the CDR3 DNA reads TGTGCCAGTAGTATTACCTCAGGTCCCTACGAGCAGTACTTC.

The chain joins TRBV24-1 to TRBJ1-5; D not resolved. From germline, CDR1 is KGHDR and CDR2 SFDVKD. The CDR3 consists of 14 residues. The V end was cut by 3 bases, the J end by 3 bases, with 8 bases between. CDR3 DNA: TGTGCCACCAGTGATCGGGTGATCAATCAGCCCCAGCATTTT. Translating it yields CATSDRVINQPQHF.

The chain carries TRBV4-3 and TRBJ2-5, with D hard to call. The CDR3 runs to 13 residues. V lost 4 bases and J 2 bases, leaving 8 bases between the germline ends. CDR1 is LGHNA, CDR2 YSLEER, per germline. In DNA, the CDR3 is TGCGCCAGCAGCCTTGCCATACAAGAGACCCAGTACTTC. This gives the protein CASSLAIQETQYF.

The chain is built from TRBV9 and TRBJ2-1; weak D call: TRBD2 (5 bases). The CDR3 runs to 12 residues. The germline V gene has CDR1 SGDLS and CDR2 YYNGEE. V gave up 4 bases and J gave up 10 bases, with 12 bases separating them. CDR3 nucleotides: TGTGCCAGCAGCCCCCTAACGGGGGAGCAGTTCTTC. Translated, it gives CASSPLTGEQFF.

This sequence joins TRBV2 and TRBJ2-2; TRBD1 might be the D (6 bases). V was clipped by 5 bases and J by 0 bases, with 13 bases between them. There are 16 residues in the CDR3. From germline, CDR1 is SNHLY and CDR2 FYNNEI. CDR3 residues: CASSLTGLANTGELFF. In nucleotides, the CDR3 is TGTGCCAGCAGTCTAACAGGGTTGGCGAACACCGGGGAGCTGTTTTTT.

J is TRBJ1-6 and V is TRBV2; 7 bases match TRBD1. After removal of 4 bases from V and 5 bases from J, the junction contained 2 bases not matched to a gene. The germline V gene encodes CDR1 SNHLY and CDR2 FYNNEI. The CDR3 contains 14 residues. The CDR3 is CASSGGGNNSPLHF. In nucleotides, the CDR3 is TGTGCCAGCAGTGGAGGGGGCAATAATTCACCCCTCCACTTT.

The rearrangement uses TRBV30 and TRBJ2-7; 7 bases match TRBD2. Germline V gives CDR1 GTSNPN, CDR2 SVGIG (reference sequence). V trimming: 3 bases; J trimming: 5 bases; junction bases outside the gene matches: 10. This CDR3 contains 14 residues. The CDR3 reads CAWSVSGLMNEQYF. The DNA for the CDR3 is TGTGCCTGGAGCGTTAGCGGGTTGATGAACGAGCAGTACTTC.

The rearrangement uses TRBV5-6 and TRBJ1-2, with 9 nucleotides matching TRBD1. The V segment lost 1 base and the J segment 4 bases; nucleotides outside the gene matches: 2. The CDR3 spans 14 residues. Germline CDR1 reads SGHDT; CDR2 reads YYEEEE. The CDR3 loop is CASSLTGGAYGYTF. The CDR3, as DNA: TGTGCCAGCAGCTTGACAGGGGGCGCCTATGGCTACACCTTC.

As DNA, the CDR3 is TGTGCCAGCAGCTCAGGTACCCGACCTAACACTGAAGCTTTCTTT. Its protein is CASSSGTRPNTEAFF. J is TRBJ1-1 and V is TRBV7-3, with D unresolved. Between the trimmed V and J ends, which lost 4 bases and 2 bases, there was a span of 14 bases. CDR1 is SGHTA and CDR2 is FQGTGA in the germline V gene. This CDR3 has 15 amino acids. The full variable domain, its missing parts supplied by reference TRBV7-3 and TRBJ1-1, is GAGVSQTPSNKVTEKGKYVELRCDPISGHTALYWYRQSLGQGPEFLIYFQGTGAADDSGLPNDRFFAVRPEGSVSTLKIQRTERGDSAVYLCASSSGTRPNTEAFFGQGTRLTVV.

The chain uses TRBV30 and TRBJ1-6; D possibly corresponds to TRBD1 (5 bases). This CDR3 spans 14 amino acids. CDR1 is GTSNPN and CDR2 is SVGIG in the germline V gene (reference sequence). Trimming cost V 2 bases and J 12 bases, with 17 bases left between them. In nucleotides, the CDR3 is TGTGCCTGGAGTATGGGGCCTGGGGCCTTACCCCTCCACTTT. Translated: CAWSMGPGALPLHF.

The gene calls are TRBV11-2 and TRBJ1-4; D is uncertain. Trimming took off 4 bases at V and 6 bases at J, with 15 bases between the two ends. Looked up from germline, CDR1 is SGHAT and CDR2 is FQNNGV. This CDR3 is 15 amino acids long. CDR3 nucleotides: TGTGCCAGCAGCTCTCCGGGAAGTGGAGATGAAAAACTGTTTTTT. Translation gives CASSSPGSGDEKLFF.

CDR3 protein: CASKIGDQSNQPQHF. In DNA form, the CDR3 reads TGTGCCAGTAAAATCGGAGATCAGAGCAATCAGCCCCAGCATTTT. The V and J genes are TRBV19 and TRBJ1-5; D uncertain. Looked up from germline, CDR1 is LNHDA and CDR2 is SQIVND (reference sequence). The V end lost 7 bases, the J end lost 1 base, and 14 bases lay between the germline ends. The CDR3 length is 15 residues.

This clone turned up a few times. The chain is built from TRBV28 and TRBJ2-2, with 7 bases aligning to TRBD2. The V gene end was trimmed by 1 base and the J gene end by 3 bases; junction bases not matched to a gene: 5. The V gene's germline CDR1 is MDHEN and CDR2 SYDVKM. The CDR3 runs 16 residues. CDR3 sequence reads: CASSLSAGRDTGELFF. DNA for the CDR3: TGTGCCAGCAGTTTATCCGCAGGGAGGGACACCGGGGAGCTGTTTTTT.

V usage is TRBV6-5 and J usage is TRBJ1-2; 8 bases are shared with TRBD1. Trimming at V came to 6 bases and at J to 4 bases, leaving 10 bases not matched to a gene. The CDR3 contains 15 residues. Germline values: CDR1 MNHEY, CDR2 SVGAGI. This chain's CDR3 is CASRGGTGDFYGYTF. The CDR3 DNA follows: TGTGCCAGCAGGGGGGGGACAGGCGACTTCTATGGCTACACCTTC.

The rearrangement joins TRBV14 to TRBJ2-3, with D uncertain. Trimming took off 1 base at V and 5 bases at J, with 13 bases between the two ends. This CDR3 has 15 residues. Germline CDR1 is SGHDN and CDR2 is FVKESK. In nucleotides, the CDR3 is TGTGCCAGCAGCCAAGGACAAACTACTTTAGATACGCAGTATTTT. Its protein product is CASSQGQTTLDTQYF. Drawing the rest from reference TRBV14 and TRBJ2-3, the complete variable domain is EAGVTQFPSHSVIEKGQTVTLRCDPISGHDNLYWYRRVMGKEIKFLLHFVKESKQDESGMPNNRFLAERTGGTYSTLKVQPAELEDSGVYFCASSQGQTTLDTQYFGPGTRLTVL.

The rearrangement uses TRBV19 and TRBJ1-1; D not certain. V was pared by 11 bases and J by 11 bases, with 24 bases between. Germline-derived CDR1 and CDR2 are LNHDA and SQIVND (reference sequence). This CDR3 spans 13 amino acids. The chain's CDR3 is CAPIEQEPIGAFF. CDR3 nucleotides: TGTGCCCCCATCGAGCAGGAACCAATAGGGGCTTTCTTT.

The chain uses TRBV4-1 and TRBJ2-7; the D call may be TRBD1 or TRBD2 (6 bases each). In germline, CDR1 is MGHRA, CDR2 YSYEKL. V dropped 0 bases and J dropped 7 bases, with 13 bases sitting between them. The CDR3 runs to 14 residues. The CDR3: CASSQENGGWEQYF. The CDR3 DNA sequence: TGCGCCAGCAGCCAAGAGAACGGGGGCTGGGAGCAGTACTTC.